This T cell receptor (beta chain) was captured in a study of cytomegalovirus exposure and HLA in healthy donors. Study-wide context: Sequencing of about 179 million T cells in an earlier analysis found 90 million to 120 million unique TCR beta sequences.

A multiplex PCR was run with 60 Vbeta primers and 13 Jbeta primers. In the study's own analysis: A follow-up analysis tallied 70 million to 80 million unique TCR beta chains, some 9.9 million shared. Clones were read by immunoSEQ multiplex PCR, and TCRdb kept only the in-frame ones, dropping some. V, J and clone size were drawn from that table, and D and trimming were deduced from the DNA. The repertoire holds about 120,000 clones, with around 10% as singletons. Details on this clone: Its antigen is not known.

Trimming cost V 3 bases and J 3 bases; bases outside gene matches: 7. Germline V CDR1 and CDR2: SGHRS, YFSETQ. This CDR3 comprises 16 residues. General observations from the study: The study flagged roughly 160 TCR beta chains as cytomegalovirus-associated.

V usage is TRBV5-1 and J usage is TRBJ2-2; TRBD2 matches at 8 bases. The sample was PBMCs. The TCR was taken from a young man in good health and CMV-seronegative. The CDR3 is CASSYEPGGYTGELFF. For the CDR3, the DNA is TGCGCCAGCAGCTACGAACCGGGAGGGTACACCGGGGAGCTGTTTTTT.